The 2 T cell receptor beta chains below were found in one sample sequenced in a study of radiotherapy plus CTLA-4 blockade in lung cancer. Libraries were prepared by immunoSEQ multiplex PCR; TCRdb keeps only in-frame clonotypes and omits some of them. The sample includes about 66,000 clones, around 86% seen only once; the top ten take 4%. The sequenced sample was peripheral blood, obtained from a patient treated with radiotherapy plus ipilimumab. These receptors were collected from a human donor with non-small cell lung cancer who had a partial response to radiotherapy plus ipilimumab.

The rearrangement uses TRBV19 and TRBJ2-1; 12 positions agree with TRBD2. The CDR3 spans 15 residues. Trimming took 6 bases from V and 5 from J; bases not matched to a gene: 5. CDR1 and CDR2 (germline): LNHDA, SQIVND (reference sequence). This CDR3 is CASRPSGRANNEQFF. CDR3 bases: TGTGCCAGTAGACCTAGCGGGAGGGCAAACAATGAGCAGTTCTTC.

The chain employs TRBV18 and TRBJ2-3; 9 bases are shared with TRBD1. The trim removed 6 bases at V and 5 bases at J, leaving 9 bases unmatched. Germline CDR1 is KGHSH and CDR2 is LQKENI. CDR3 length equals 15 residues. The DNA of the CDR3 is TGTGCCAGCTCCCGGACAGGGGAGGGGAAAGATACGCAGTATTTT. Protein sequence: CASSRTGEGKDTQYF.